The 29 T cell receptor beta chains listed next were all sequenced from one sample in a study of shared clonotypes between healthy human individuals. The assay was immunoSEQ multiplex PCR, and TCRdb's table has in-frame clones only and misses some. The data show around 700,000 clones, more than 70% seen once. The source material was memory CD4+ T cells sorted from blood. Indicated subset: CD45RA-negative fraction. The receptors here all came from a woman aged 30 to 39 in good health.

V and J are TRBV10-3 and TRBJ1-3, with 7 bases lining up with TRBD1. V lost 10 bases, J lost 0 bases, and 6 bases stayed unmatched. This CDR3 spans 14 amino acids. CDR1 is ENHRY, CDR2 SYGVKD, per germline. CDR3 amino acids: CATRDSASGNTIYF. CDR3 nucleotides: TGTGCCACCCGGGACAGTGCCTCTGGAAACACCATATATTTT.

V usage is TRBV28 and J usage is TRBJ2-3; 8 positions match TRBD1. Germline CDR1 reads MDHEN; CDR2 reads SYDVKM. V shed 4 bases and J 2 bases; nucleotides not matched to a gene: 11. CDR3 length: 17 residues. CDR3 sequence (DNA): TGTGCCAGCAGTTCCCCCTCAAGACAGGGGATCACAGATACGCAGTATTTT. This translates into CASSSPSRQGITDTQYF. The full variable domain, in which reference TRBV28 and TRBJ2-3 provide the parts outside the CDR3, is DVKVTQSSRYLVKRTGEKVFLECVQDMDHENMFWYRQDPGLGLRLIYFSYDVKMKEKGDIPEGYSVSREKKERFSLILESASTNQTSMYLCASSSPSRQGITDTQYFGPGTRLTVL.

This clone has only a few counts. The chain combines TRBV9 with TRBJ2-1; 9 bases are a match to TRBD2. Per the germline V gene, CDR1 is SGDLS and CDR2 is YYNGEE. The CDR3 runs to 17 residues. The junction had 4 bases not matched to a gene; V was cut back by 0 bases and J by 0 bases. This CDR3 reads CASSVVSGGSSYNEQFF. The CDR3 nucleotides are TGTGCCAGCAGCGTAGTAAGCGGGGGGAGCTCCTACAATGAGCAGTTCTTC.

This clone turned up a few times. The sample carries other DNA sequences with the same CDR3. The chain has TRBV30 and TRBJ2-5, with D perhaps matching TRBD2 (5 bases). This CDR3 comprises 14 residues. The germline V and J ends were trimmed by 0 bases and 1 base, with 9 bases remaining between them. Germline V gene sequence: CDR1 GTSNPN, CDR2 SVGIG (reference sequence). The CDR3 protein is CAWSVRSGQETQYF. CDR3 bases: TGTGCCTGGAGTGTTCGGAGCGGCCAAGAGACCCAGTACTTC.

The CDR3 DNA is TGTGCCAGCAGCGTAGGAGACAGTACTACCCAAGAGACCCAGTACTTC. It is translated as CASSVGDSTTQETQYF. The chain carries TRBV9 and TRBJ2-5, with TRBD1 as a possible D gene (5 bases). This CDR3 is built from 16 residues. Germline loops: CDR1 SGDLS, CDR2 YYNGEE. V shed 0 bases and J shed 1 base, with 13 bases lying between them.

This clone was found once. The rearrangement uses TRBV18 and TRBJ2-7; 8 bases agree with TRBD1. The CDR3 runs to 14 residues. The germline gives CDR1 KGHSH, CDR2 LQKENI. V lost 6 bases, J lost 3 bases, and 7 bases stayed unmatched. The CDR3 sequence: CASSLQGEYYEQYF. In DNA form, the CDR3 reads TGTGCCAGCTCCCTACAGGGGGAGTACTACGAGCAGTACTTC.

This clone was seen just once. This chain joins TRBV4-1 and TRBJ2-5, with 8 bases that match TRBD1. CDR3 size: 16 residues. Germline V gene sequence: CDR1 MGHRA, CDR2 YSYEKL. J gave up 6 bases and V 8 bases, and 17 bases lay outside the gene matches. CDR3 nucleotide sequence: TGCGCCAGCCGCTCCCTTGGGACAGGTGCATCAAAGACCCAGTACTTC. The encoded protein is CASRSLGTGASKTQYF.

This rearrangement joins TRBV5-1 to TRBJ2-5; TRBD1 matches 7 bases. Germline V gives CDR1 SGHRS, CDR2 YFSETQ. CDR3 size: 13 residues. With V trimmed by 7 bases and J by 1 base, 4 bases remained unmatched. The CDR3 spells CASFGTAQETQYF. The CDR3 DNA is TGCGCCAGCTTCGGGACAGCCCAAGAGACCCAGTACTTC.

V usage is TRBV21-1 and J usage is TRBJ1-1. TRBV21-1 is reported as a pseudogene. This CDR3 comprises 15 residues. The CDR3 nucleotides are TGTGCCAGCAGCCCTAAGGGTAGGGTCTCGGTAGTAGCTTTCTTT. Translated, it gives CASSPKGRVSVVAFF.

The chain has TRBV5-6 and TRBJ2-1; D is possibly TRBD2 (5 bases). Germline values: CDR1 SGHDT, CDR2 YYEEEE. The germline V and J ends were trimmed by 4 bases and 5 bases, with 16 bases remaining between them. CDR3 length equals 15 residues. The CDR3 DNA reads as TGTGCCAGCAGCCCGCCTCGGATCGGGGACAATGAGCAGTTCTTC. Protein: CASSPPRIGDNEQFF. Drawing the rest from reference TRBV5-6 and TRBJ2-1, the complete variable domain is DAGVTQSPTHLIKTRGQQVTLRCSPKSGHDTVSWYQQALGQGPQFIFQYYEEEERQRGNFPDRFSGHQFPNYSSELNVNALLLGDSALYLCASSPPRIGDNEQFFGPGTRLTVL.

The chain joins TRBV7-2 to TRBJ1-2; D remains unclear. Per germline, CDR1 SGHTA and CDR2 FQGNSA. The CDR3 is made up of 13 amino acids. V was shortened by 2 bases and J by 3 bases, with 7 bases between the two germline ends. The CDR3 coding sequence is TGTGCCAGCAGCTTAATCTCCGACTATGGCTACACCTTC. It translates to CASSLISDYGYTF.

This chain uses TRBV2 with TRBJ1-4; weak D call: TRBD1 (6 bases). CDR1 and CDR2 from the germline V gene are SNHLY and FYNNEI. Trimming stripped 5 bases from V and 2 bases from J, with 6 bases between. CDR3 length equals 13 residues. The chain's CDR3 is CASSRGTNEKLFF. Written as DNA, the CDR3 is TGTGCCAGCAGTAGGGGGACTAATGAAAAACTGTTTTTT.

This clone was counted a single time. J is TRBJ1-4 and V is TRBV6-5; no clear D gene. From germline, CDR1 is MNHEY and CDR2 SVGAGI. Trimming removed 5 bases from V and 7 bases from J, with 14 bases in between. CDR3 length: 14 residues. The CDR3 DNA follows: TGTGCCAGCAGTCCCGACCCGACGGGTGAAAAACTGTTTTTT. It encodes CASSPDPTGEKLFF.

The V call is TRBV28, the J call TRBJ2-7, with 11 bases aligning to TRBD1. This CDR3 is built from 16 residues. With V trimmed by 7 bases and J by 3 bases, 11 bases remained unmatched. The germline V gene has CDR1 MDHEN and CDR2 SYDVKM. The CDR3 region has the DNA TGTGCCAGCATCCCCCCCCCGGGACAGGGGGACTACGAGCAGTACTTC. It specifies CASIPPPGQGDYEQYF.

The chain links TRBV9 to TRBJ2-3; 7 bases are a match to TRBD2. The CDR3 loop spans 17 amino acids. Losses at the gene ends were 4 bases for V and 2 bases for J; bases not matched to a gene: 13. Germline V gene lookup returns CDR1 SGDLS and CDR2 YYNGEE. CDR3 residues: CASSLLGASGSTDTQYF. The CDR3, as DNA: TGTGCCAGCAGCCTTCTAGGGGCTAGCGGCTCCACAGATACGCAGTATTTT.

The CDR3 DNA reads as TGTGCCAGCAGTGCCCTGGCCGGACAGAAAATTCAAGAGACCCAGTACTTC. Translating gives CASSALAGQKIQETQYF. This chain connects TRBV25-1 to TRBJ2-5; weak D call: TRBD1 (6 bases). This CDR3 contains 17 residues. Trimming cost V 4 bases and J 2 bases, with 20 bases left between them. Germline CDR1 reads MGHDK; CDR2 reads SYGVNS.

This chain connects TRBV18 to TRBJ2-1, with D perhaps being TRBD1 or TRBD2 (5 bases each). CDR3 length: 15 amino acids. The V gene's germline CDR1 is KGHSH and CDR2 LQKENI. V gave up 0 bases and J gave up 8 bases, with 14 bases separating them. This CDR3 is CASSPPGVSSHEQFF. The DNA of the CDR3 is TGTGCCAGCTCACCACCGGGGGTGAGCAGCCATGAGCAGTTCTTC.

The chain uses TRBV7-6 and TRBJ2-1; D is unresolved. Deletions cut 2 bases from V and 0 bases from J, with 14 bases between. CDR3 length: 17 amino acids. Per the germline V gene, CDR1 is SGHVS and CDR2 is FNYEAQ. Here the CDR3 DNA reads TGTGCCAGCAGCTTAAGTATTCCGGGCATCTCCTACAATGAGCAGTTCTTC. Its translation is CASSLSIPGISYNEQFF.

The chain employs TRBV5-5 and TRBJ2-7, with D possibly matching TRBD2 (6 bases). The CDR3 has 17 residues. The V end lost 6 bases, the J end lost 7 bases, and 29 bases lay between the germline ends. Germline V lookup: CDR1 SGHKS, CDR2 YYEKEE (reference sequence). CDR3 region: CASTAQPAGGGGGEQYF. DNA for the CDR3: TGTGCCAGCACCGCACAGCCGGCCGGGGGTGGTGGAGGGGAGCAGTACTTC. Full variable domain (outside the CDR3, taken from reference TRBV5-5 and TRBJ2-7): DAGVTQSPTHLIKTRGQQVTLRCSPISGHKSVSWYQQVLGQGPQFIFQYYEKEERGRGNFPDRFSARQFPNYSSELNVNALLLGDSALYLCASTAQPAGGGGGEQYFGPGTRLTVT.

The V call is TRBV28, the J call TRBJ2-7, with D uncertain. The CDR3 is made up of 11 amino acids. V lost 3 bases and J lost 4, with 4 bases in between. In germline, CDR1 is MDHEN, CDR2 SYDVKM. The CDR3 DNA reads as TGTGCCAGCAGTTTTATGTACGAGCAGTACTTC. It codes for CASSFMYEQYF.

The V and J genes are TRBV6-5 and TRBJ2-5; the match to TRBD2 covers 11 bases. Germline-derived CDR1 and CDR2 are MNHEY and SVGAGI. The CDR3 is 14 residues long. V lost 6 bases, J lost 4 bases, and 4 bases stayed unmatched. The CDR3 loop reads CASSPSGRRETQYF. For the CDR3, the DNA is TGTGCCAGCAGCCCTAGCGGGAGGAGAGAGACCCAGTACTTC.

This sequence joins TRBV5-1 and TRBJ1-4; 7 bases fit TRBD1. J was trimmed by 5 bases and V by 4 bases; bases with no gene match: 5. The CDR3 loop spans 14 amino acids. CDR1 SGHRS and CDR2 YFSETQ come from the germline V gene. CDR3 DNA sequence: TGCGCCAGCAGCCCGACAGGGTTGAATGAAAAACTGTTTTTT. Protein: CASSPTGLNEKLFF.

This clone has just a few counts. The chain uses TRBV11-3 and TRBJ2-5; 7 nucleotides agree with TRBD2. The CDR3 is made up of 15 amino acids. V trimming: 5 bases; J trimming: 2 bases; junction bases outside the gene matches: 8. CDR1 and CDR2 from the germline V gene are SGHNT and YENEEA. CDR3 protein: CASSPGTSEQETQYF. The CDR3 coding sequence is TGTGCCAGCAGCCCAGGAACTAGCGAACAAGAGACCCAGTACTTC.

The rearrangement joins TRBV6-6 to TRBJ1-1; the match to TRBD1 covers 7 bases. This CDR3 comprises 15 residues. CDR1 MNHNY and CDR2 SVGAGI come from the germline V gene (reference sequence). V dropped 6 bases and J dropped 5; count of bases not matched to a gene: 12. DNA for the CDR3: TGTGCCAGCAGACCCATTATCCAGGGGGGAACTGAAGCTTTCTTT. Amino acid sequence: CASRPIIQGGTEAFF.

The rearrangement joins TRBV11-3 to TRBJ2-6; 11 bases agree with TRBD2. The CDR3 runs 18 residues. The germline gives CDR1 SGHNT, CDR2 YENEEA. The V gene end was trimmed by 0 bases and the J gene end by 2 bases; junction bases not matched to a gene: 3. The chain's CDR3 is CASSLDPLAGAGANVLTF. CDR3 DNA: TGTGCCAGCAGCTTAGACCCACTAGCGGGAGCTGGGGCCAACGTCCTGACTTTC.

The CDR3 DNA is TGTGCCAGCAGTCCGGCAGTCCCCCTGGGAAATGAGCAGTTCTTC. The encoded protein is CASSPAVPLGNEQFF. V and J are TRBV6-6 and TRBJ2-1, with D unclear. The ends were cut back, 5 bases at V and 7 bases at J, with 18 bases in the middle. CDR1 and CDR2 (germline): MNHNY, SVGAGI (reference sequence). This CDR3 has 15 residues.

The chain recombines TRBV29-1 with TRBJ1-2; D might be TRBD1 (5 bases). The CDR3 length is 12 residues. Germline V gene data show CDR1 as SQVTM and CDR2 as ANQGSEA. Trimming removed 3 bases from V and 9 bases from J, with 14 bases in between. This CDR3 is CSVEAGPRSYTF. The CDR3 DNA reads TGCAGCGTTGAGGCGGGGCCAAGAAGCTACACCTTC.

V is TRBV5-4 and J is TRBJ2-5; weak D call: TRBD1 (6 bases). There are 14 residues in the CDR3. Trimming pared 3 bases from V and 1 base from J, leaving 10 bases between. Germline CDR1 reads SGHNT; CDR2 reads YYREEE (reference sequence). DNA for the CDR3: TGTGCCAGCAGCTGGAAGACAGGCCAAGAGACCCAGTACTTC. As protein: CASSWKTGQETQYF. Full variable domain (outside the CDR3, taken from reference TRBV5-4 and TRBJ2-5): ETGVTQSPTHLIKTRGQQVTLRCSSQSGHNTVSWYQQALGQGPQFIFQYYREEENGRGNFPPRFSGLQFPNYSSELNVNALELDDSALYLCASSWKTGQETQYFGPGTRLLVL.

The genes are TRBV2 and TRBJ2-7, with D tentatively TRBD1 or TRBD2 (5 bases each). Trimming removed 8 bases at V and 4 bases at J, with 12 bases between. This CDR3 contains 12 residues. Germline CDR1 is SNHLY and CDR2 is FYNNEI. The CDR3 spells CASQGRSYEQYF. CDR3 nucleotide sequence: TGTGCCAGCCAGGGACGGAGTTACGAGCAGTACTTC. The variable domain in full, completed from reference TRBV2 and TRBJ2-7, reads EPEVTQTPSHQVTQMGQEVILRCVPISNHLYFYWYRQILGQKVEFLVSFYNNEISEKSEIFDDQFSVERPDGSNFTLKIRSTKLEDSAMYFCASQGRSYEQYFGPGTRLTVT.